These 20 T cell receptor beta chains originate from one sample sequenced in a study of cytomegalovirus exposure and HLA in healthy donors. It was with 60 Vbeta and 13 Jbeta primers that the PCR ran. The table came from immunoSEQ multiplex PCR; TCRdb's copy has only in-frame clones and leaves some out. The table includes some 99,000 clones, just under 70% detected once. The material sequenced was PBMCs. The source of these receptors is a woman aged 70-85 years in good health and CMV-seropositive.

This CDR3 is CAWSLPSAEQFF. The CDR3 DNA is TGTGCCTGGAGCCTACCTAGCGCTGAGCAGTTCTTC. This chain links TRBV30 with TRBJ2-1, with D possibly TRBD2 on 6 matching bases. The CDR3 contains 12 residues. Trimming shortened V by 3 bases and J by 9 bases, and 12 bases separated the two germline ends. Germline V gene data show CDR1 as GTSNPN and CDR2 as SVGIG (reference sequence). Drawing the rest from reference TRBV30 and TRBJ2-1, the complete variable domain is SQTIHQWPATLVQPVGSPLSLECTVEGTSNPNLYWYRQAAGRGLQLLFYSVGIGQISSEVPQNLSASRPQDRQFILSSKKLLLSDSGFYLCAWSLPSAEQFFGPGTRLTVL.

V and J are TRBV7-9 and TRBJ2-5; D is unresolved. Germline lookup yields CDR1 SEHNR and CDR2 FQNEAQ (reference sequence). This CDR3 has 13 residues. Trimming stripped 2 bases from V and 2 bases from J, with 6 bases between. CDR3 region: CASSLFSQETQYF. CDR3 DNA sequence: TGTGCCAGCAGCTTATTTTCTCAAGAGACCCAGTACTTC.

V and J are TRBV7-7 and TRBJ2-5; 7 nucleotides line up with TRBD2. The CDR3 is 16 amino acids. CDR1 SSHAT and CDR2 FNYEAQ come from the germline V gene (reference sequence). With V trimmed by 5 bases and J by 5 bases, 14 bases remained unmatched. The CDR3 spells CASSPGGGWSLETQYF. The DNA of the CDR3 is TGTGCCAGCAGCCCAGGCGGGGGTTGGTCTTTGGAGACCCAGTACTTC.

The chain couples TRBV27 to TRBJ1-5, with D unclear. The germline V gene encodes CDR1 MNHEY and CDR2 SMNVEV (reference sequence). The V end lost 7 bases, the J end lost 4 bases, and 14 bases lay between the germline ends. The CDR3 contains 14 residues. The CDR3 DNA is TGTGCCAGCACCCCGACAAGCCCTAATCAGCCCCAGCATTTT. Its protein is CASTPTSPNQPQHF.

This clone came up a few times. This chain uses TRBV4-3 with TRBJ1-2, with D possibly being TRBD1 (6 bases). CDR1 and CDR2 (germline): LGHNA, YSLEER. This CDR3 is built from 14 residues. V was shortened by 0 bases and J by 7 bases, with 12 bases between the two germline ends. The CDR3 region is CASSQERGLAGYTF. CDR3 DNA: TGCGCCAGCAGCCAAGAAAGGGGGTTAGCTGGCTACACCTTC.

There are a few counts of this clone. The genes are TRBV13 and TRBJ2-5; 16 positions match TRBD2. J lost 5 bases, V lost 5 bases, and 14 bases had no gene match. The CDR3 covers 19 residues. Germline V CDR1 and CDR2: PRHDT, FYEKMQ (reference sequence). CDR3 sequence (DNA): TGTGCCAGCAGCGCCCAGACCGGGACTAGCGGGGGGGTCCGGGAGACCCAGTACTTC. This codes for CASSAQTGTSGGVRETQYF.

The CDR3 reads CAWRKLAGGETQYF. DNA for the CDR3: TGTGCCTGGAGGAAGCTAGCGGGAGGGGAGACCCAGTACTTC. The chain has TRBV30 and TRBJ2-5, with 12 bases identical to TRBD2. The CDR3 length is 14 residues. The germline V gene has CDR1 GTSNPN and CDR2 SVGIG (reference sequence). The V segment lost 3 bases and the J segment 5 bases; nucleotides outside the gene matches: 4.

This chain joins TRBV5-1 and TRBJ1-6, with D perhaps matching TRBD1 (6 bases). The CDR3 loop spans 15 amino acids. The germline V gene has CDR1 SGHRS and CDR2 YFSETQ. V was shortened by 0 bases and J by 13 bases, with 17 bases between the two germline ends. CDR3 DNA: TGCGCCAGCAGCTTGGCCCAGGGGAACCAGTTGCCCCTCCACTTT. It encodes CASSLAQGNQLPLHF.

The chain couples TRBV19 to TRBJ1-1, with 8 bases lining up with TRBD1. Germline CDR1 reads LNHDA; CDR2 reads SQIVND (reference sequence). Trimming cost V 6 bases and J 0 bases; bases outside gene matches: 3. This CDR3 has 14 residues. The CDR3 bases are TGTGCCAGTAGACTGACAGGGGTGAACACTGAAGCTTTCTTT. Amino acids: CASRLTGVNTEAFF.

The chain couples TRBV7-2 to TRBJ1-2; D unresolved. Trimming took off 2 bases at V and 10 bases at J, with 14 bases between the two ends. The CDR3 has 13 residues. Germline V gene data show CDR1 as SGHTA and CDR2 as FQGNSA. In nucleotides, the CDR3 is TGTGCCAGCAGCTTAAACTCCCGGAGAGACTACACCTTC. Protein sequence: CASSLNSRRDYTF.

The chain couples TRBV7-2 to TRBJ2-3; maybe TRBD1 (5 bases). The V end was cut by 5 bases, the J end by 6 bases, with 18 bases between. The CDR3 is 15 residues long. Germline CDR1 reads SGHTA; CDR2 reads FQGNSA. CDR3 sequence (DNA): TGTGCCAGCAGCACTCAGGGCATCCAAGATGATACGCAGTATTTT. It translates to CASSTQGIQDDTQYF.

The chain is built from TRBV19 and TRBJ1-1; 7 bases match TRBD1. The germline gives CDR1 LNHDA, CDR2 SQIVND (reference sequence). The CDR3 sequence is 15 residues long. J gave up 1 base and V 6 bases, and 8 bases lay outside the gene matches. CDR3 in amino acids: CASRATGAGNTEAFF. The DNA of the CDR3 is TGTGCCAGTAGGGCCACAGGGGCCGGGAACACTGAAGCTTTCTTT.

The rearrangement uses TRBV18 and TRBJ1-1; D not resolved. Germline loops: CDR1 KGHSH, CDR2 LQKENI. The ends were cut back, 2 bases at V and 4 bases at J, with 8 bases in the middle. The CDR3 runs 13 residues. CDR3 residues: CASSPVGLTEAFF. CDR3 bases: TGTGCCAGCTCACCAGTTGGCCTCACTGAAGCTTTCTTT.

The V call is TRBV9, the J call TRBJ2-2; possible D gene TRBD1, 6 bases. Germline V lookup: CDR1 SGDLS, CDR2 YYNGEE. This CDR3 has 15 residues. Trimming left V 4 bases short and J 0 bases short, with 10 bases between. The CDR3 protein is CASSFDRTNTGELFF. In nucleotides, the CDR3 is TGTGCCAGCAGCTTCGACAGGACGAACACCGGGGAGCTGTTTTTT.

This clone was seen once. CDR3 DNA: TGTGCCACCAGCAGAGATCCCCATGACAATGAGCAGTTCTTC. Its protein product is CATSRDPHDNEQFF. The gene calls are TRBV15 and TRBJ2-1; D uncertain. Per germline, CDR1 LNHNV and CDR2 YYDKDF (reference sequence). Trimming cost V 0 bases and J 5 bases, with 8 bases left between them. The CDR3 is 14 amino acids.

The gene calls are TRBV5-1 and TRBJ1-1; TRBD1 aligns across 9 bases. Germline CDR1 and CDR2: SGHRS and YFSETQ. This CDR3 is built from 15 residues. V dropped 4 bases and J dropped 1; count of bases not matched to a gene: 5. The CDR3 sequence: CASSQRTGANTEAFF. In DNA, the CDR3 is TGCGCCAGCAGCCAAAGGACAGGGGCGAACACTGAAGCTTTCTTT.

The CDR3 DNA is TGTGCCAGCAGCTTGCGGGGAGTAGAGACCCAGTACTTC. It translates to CASSLRGVETQYF. The rearrangement uses TRBV5-6 and TRBJ2-5; TRBD2 might be the D (5 bases). V lost 1 base and J 4 bases, leaving 8 bases between the germline ends. The CDR3 covers 13 residues. Germline CDR1 reads SGHDT; CDR2 reads YYEEEE.

The chain recombines TRBV7-9 with TRBJ1-2; no clear D gene. V gave up 5 bases and J gave up 7 bases, with 8 bases separating them. Germline V gives CDR1 SEHNR, CDR2 FQNEAQ (reference sequence). The CDR3 runs 11 residues. Here the CDR3 reads CASSRDFGYTF. CDR3 coding DNA: TGTGCCAGCAGCCGGGATTTTGGCTACACCTTC.

The rearrangement uses TRBV13 and TRBJ2-7; 9 bases are a match to TRBD1. CDR3 length: 14 amino acids. J was trimmed by 1 base and V by 6 bases; bases with no gene match: 4. Per germline, CDR1 PRHDT and CDR2 FYEKMQ (reference sequence). CDR3 sequence reads: CASRSGQGSYEQYF. The CDR3 DNA reads as TGTGCCAGCAGATCGGGACAGGGATCCTACGAGCAGTACTTC.

This clone has only a few counts. The chain joins TRBV27 to TRBJ2-1, with 7 nucleotides matching TRBD1. The CDR3 contains 14 residues. The germline gives CDR1 MNHEY, CDR2 SMNVEV (reference sequence). J was trimmed by 4 bases and V by 10 bases; bases with no gene match: 10. The CDR3 region is CATKSGQIYNEQFF. Here the CDR3 DNA reads TGTGCCACCAAGTCGGGACAGATATACAATGAGCAGTTCTTC.